The rows below give T cell receptor beta chains drawn from one sample of a study of blood T cell repertoires in COVID-19. The repertoire was sequenced with immunoSEQ multiplex PCR; TCRdb's copy has only in-frame clones and lacks some. The table shows 230,000 or so clones, with about 91% occurring only once. Material: PBMCs or T cells enriched from blood (not recorded which). Every receptor here comes from a woman in her thirties or forties with acute COVID-19. Each CDR3 is given with its conserved first and last residue.

V: TRBV7-2; J: TRBJ2-3; CDR3: CASSFAGGPDTQYF
V: TRBV10-2; J: TRBJ2-7; CDR3: CASSESFREQYF
V: TRBV9; J: TRBJ2-3; CDR3: CASSVGTGGTDTQYF
V: TRBV12-5; J: TRBJ1-1; CDR3: CASGGGTEAFF
V: TRBV19; J: TRBJ1-3; CDR3: CASSIARGTGNSGNTIYF
V: TRBV19; J: TRBJ1-6; CDR3: CASSIGQGGNSPLHF
V: TRBV27; J: TRBJ1-3; CDR3: CASSTARGPSGNTIYF
V: TRBV6-2/TRBV6-3; J: TRBJ1-3; CDR3: CASSWDIQRSGNTIYF
V: TRBV21-1; J: TRBJ2-2; CDR3: CASSNEGDPNTGELFF
V: TRBV19; J: TRBJ2-7; CDR3: CASRDSVAYEQYF
V: TRBV29-1; J: TRBJ1-1; CDR3: CSGRTAGSGNTEAFF
V: TRBV30; J: TRBJ1-1; CDR3: CAWTRTGAANTEAFF
V: TRBV4-2; J: TRBJ2-7; CDR3: CASSQVGTSGGAGDPYEQYF
V: TRBV24-1; J: TRBJ1-5; CDR3: CATSDSLPGQDNQPQHF
V: TRBV5-1; J: TRBJ1-4; CDR3: CASSLTGGANEKLFF
V: TRBV7-2; J: TRBJ2-3; CDR3: CASSAWQDTQYF
V: TRBV4-1; J: TRBJ1-1; CDR3: CASSRVTGPEAFF
V: TRBV5-4; J: TRBJ1-1; CDR3: CASSPNLGALVTEAFF